This T cell receptor (beta chain) appears in the sequencing data of a study of shared clonotypes between healthy human individuals. Findings and caveats of the study: For naive CD4 cells, 5% to 6.5% of clonotypes were shared across four donors.

Sequencing used immunoSEQ multiplex PCR; TCRdb keeps in-frame clones, though not all of them. This table has a few million clones, roughly 92% appearing once. Turning to this clone: Its antigen is unidentified.

This CDR3 region has 14 residues. Per the germline V gene, CDR1 is SGDLS and CDR2 is YYNGEE. The trim removed 4 bases at V and 7 bases at J, leaving 10 bases unmatched. What was sequenced was naive CD4+ T cells from PBMCs. Documented subset: CD45RA+ positively selected. V and J are TRBV9 and TRBJ2-7; 8 bases are shared with TRBD1. The origin of this receptor is a man younger than 35 in good health. Some clones in this sample may be carry-over from other donors' samples. CDR3 residues: CASSPRTGPGEQYF. CDR3 nucleotides: TGTGCCAGCAGCCCTAGGACAGGGCCTGGGGAGCAGTACTTC.